The rows below give T cell receptor beta chains drawn from one sample of a study of CD8+ T cells in alopecia areata. Generated by immunoSEQ multiplex PCR, the TCRdb table keeps only in-frame clones and is missing some. The repertoire holds some 170,000 clones, just over 65% seen once, with about an eighth in the top ten. The material was CD8+ T cells sorted from blood, obtained at week 0. These receptors all stem from a human donor with alopecia areata. Each CDR3 is given with its conserved first and last residue. Each record gives: CDR3 DNA, CDR3 protein, clone size, D gene, V gene, J gene. D genes are given only for firm matches. Rows may omit the clone size; those that give it use once, few, many or a size class.

CDR3nt: TGTGCCAGCAGCGTAGGGGGCGGACTGGCCAAAAACATTCAGTACTTC; CDR3aa: CASSVGGGLAKNIQYF; abundance: NA; d_gene: NA; v_gene: TRBV9; j_gene: TRBJ2-4
CDR3nt: TGCAGCGTTCTCGGGGGGGCCGAGAATGAGCAGTTCTTC; CDR3aa: CSVLGGAENEQFF; abundance: NA; d_gene: TRBD2; v_gene: TRBV29-1; j_gene: TRBJ2-1
CDR3nt: TGTGCCAGCAGCCAAGAGGGCAGCTCTGGGGCCAACGTCCTGACTTTC; CDR3aa: CASSQEGSSGANVLTF; abundance: NA; d_gene: NA; v_gene: TRBV4-2; j_gene: TRBJ2-6
CDR3nt: TGTGCCACCAGCGCGGATACCACCGCCTACAATGAGCAGTTCTTC; CDR3aa: CATSADTTAYNEQFF; abundance: NA; d_gene: NA; v_gene: TRBV15; j_gene: TRBJ2-1
CDR3nt: TGCGCCAGCAGCCGAGGGGGAGCAAACACAGATACGCAGTATTTT; CDR3aa: CASSRGGANTDTQYF; abundance: NA; d_gene: NA; v_gene: TRBV4-1; j_gene: TRBJ2-3
CDR3nt: TGTGCCAGCAGTGAGTTTGGGACAGGGGCTAATGAAAAACTGTTTTTT; CDR3aa: CASSEFGTGANEKLFF; abundance: NA; d_gene: TRBD1; v_gene: TRBV25-1; j_gene: TRBJ1-4
CDR3nt: TGTGCCAGCAGTAGTGCAGGGGGGAACAATCAGCCCCAGCATTTT; CDR3aa: CASSSAGGNNQPQHF; abundance: NA; d_gene: TRBD1; v_gene: TRBV7-9; j_gene: TRBJ1-5
CDR3nt: TGTGCCAGCAGCGACCTAGCGGGGGGTCGGTACAATGAGCAGTTCTTC; CDR3aa: CASSDLAGGRYNEQFF; abundance: NA; d_gene: TRBD2; v_gene: TRBV9; j_gene: TRBJ2-1
CDR3nt: TGTGCCAGCAGCTTAGATCAAGGGGGCAATAAGCCCCAGCATTTT; CDR3aa: CASSLDQGGNKPQHF; abundance: NA; d_gene: TRBD1; v_gene: TRBV11-2; j_gene: TRBJ1-5
CDR3nt: TGTGCCAGCAGCTTAGCTCCCAGTAGCAATCAGCCCCAGCATTTT; CDR3aa: CASSLAPSSNQPQHF; abundance: NA; d_gene: NA; v_gene: TRBV7-8; j_gene: TRBJ1-5
CDR3nt: TGCGCCAGCAGTGCCGGGACAGGGGCGTACGAGCAGTACTTC; CDR3aa: CASSAGTGAYEQYF; abundance: NA; d_gene: TRBD1; v_gene: TRBV5-1; j_gene: TRBJ2-7
CDR3nt: TGTGCCAGCAGCCCAGGGTATTTTAACACTGAAGCTTTCTTT; CDR3aa: CASSPGYFNTEAFF; abundance: few; d_gene: NA; v_gene: TRBV6-5; j_gene: TRBJ1-1
CDR3nt: TGTGCCAGCAGTGTACAGGGTGGGCTCACAGATACGCAGTATTTT; CDR3aa: CASSVQGGLTDTQYF; abundance: NA; d_gene: NA; v_gene: TRBV25-1; j_gene: TRBJ2-3
CDR3nt: TGCGCCAGCAGCCAAGAAAGTACAGGGCAGTTGGCTGAAGCTTTCTTT; CDR3aa: CASSQESTGQLAEAFF; abundance: once; d_gene: NA; v_gene: TRBV4-1; j_gene: TRBJ1-1
CDR3nt: TGTGCCAGCAGTTTAACACAGGGGAGAGACGAGCAGTACTTC; CDR3aa: CASSLTQGRDEQYF; abundance: NA; d_gene: TRBD1; v_gene: TRBV27; j_gene: TRBJ2-7
CDR3nt: TGCGCCACCACCGGGACAGGCTATGGCTACACCTTC; CDR3aa: CATTGTGYGYTF; abundance: NA; d_gene: TRBD1; v_gene: TRBV5-1; j_gene: TRBJ1-2
CDR3nt: TGCGCCAGCAGCTTGGTACCGGTGGGGAGGGAAGCGCTGAGGGCTTTCTTT; CDR3aa: CASSLVPVGREALRAFF; abundance: NA; d_gene: NA; v_gene: TRBV5-1; j_gene: TRBJ1-1
CDR3nt: TGTGCCAGCTCACCACAGGGTTGGGAAGAAAAACTGTTTTTT; CDR3aa: CASSPQGWEEKLFF; abundance: NA; d_gene: NA; v_gene: TRBV18; j_gene: TRBJ1-4
CDR3nt: TGCAGCGTTTACCTCAGGGGCTCCTACGAGCAGTACTTC; CDR3aa: CSVYLRGSYEQYF; abundance: NA; d_gene: NA; v_gene: TRBV29-1; j_gene: TRBJ2-7
CDR3nt: TGTGCCAGCAGTACGGGGGCGAGCAATCAGCCCCAGCATTTT; CDR3aa: CASSTGASNQPQHF; abundance: NA; d_gene: NA; v_gene: TRBV6-5; j_gene: TRBJ1-5
CDR3nt: TGCAGCGTTGAAACTGGGAGCCAAGAGACCCAGTACTTC; CDR3aa: CSVETGSQETQYF; abundance: NA; d_gene: NA; v_gene: TRBV29-1; j_gene: TRBJ2-5
CDR3nt: TGCAGCGTTGACAGAGACAATGAGCAGTTCTTC; CDR3aa: CSVDRDNEQFF; abundance: NA; d_gene: NA; v_gene: TRBV29-1; j_gene: TRBJ2-1
CDR3nt: TGTGCCAGCAGCCCGCCGGCGGGGGCGGCCTACGAGCAGTACTTC; CDR3aa: CASSPPAGAAYEQYF; abundance: NA; d_gene: NA; v_gene: TRBV9; j_gene: TRBJ2-7
CDR3nt: TGTGCCAGCAGTTCGTTTGGCTCCGGGGGCTACACCTTC; CDR3aa: CASSSFGSGGYTF; abundance: NA; d_gene: NA; v_gene: TRBV9; j_gene: TRBJ1-2
CDR3nt: TGTGCCAGCAGCCAAGAAAGCGGGAAGCTAGTTGACTTC; CDR3aa: CASSQESGKLVDF; abundance: few; d_gene: TRBD2; v_gene: TRBV4-2; j_gene: TRBJ2-5
CDR3nt: TGCGCCAGCAGCTTGGTGGCCGGGGAGCTGTTTTTT; CDR3aa: CASSLVAGELFF; abundance: NA; d_gene: NA; v_gene: TRBV5-1; j_gene: TRBJ2-2